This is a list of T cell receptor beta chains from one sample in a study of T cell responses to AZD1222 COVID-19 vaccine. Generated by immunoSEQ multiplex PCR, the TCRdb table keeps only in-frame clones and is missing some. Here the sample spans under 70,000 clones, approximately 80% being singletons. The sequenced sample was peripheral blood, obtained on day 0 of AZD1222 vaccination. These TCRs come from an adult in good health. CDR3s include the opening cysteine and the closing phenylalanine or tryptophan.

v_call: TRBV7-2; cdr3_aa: CASSFLPAGGGTGELFF
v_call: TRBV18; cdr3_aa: CASSPPGVGYEQYF
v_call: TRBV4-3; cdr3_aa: CASSQEERGVGLSTDTQYF
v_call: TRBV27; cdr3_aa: CASSPLLVSYNEQFF
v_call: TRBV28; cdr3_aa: CASSQGNYGYTF
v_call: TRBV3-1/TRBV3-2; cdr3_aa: CASSQAGVDTEAFF
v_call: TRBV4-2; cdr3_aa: CASSGGKNTEAFF
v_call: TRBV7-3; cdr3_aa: CASSLTSGGTNYNEQFF
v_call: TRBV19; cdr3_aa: CASSQDRGRELFF
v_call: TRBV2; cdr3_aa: CASWGGGLEETQYF
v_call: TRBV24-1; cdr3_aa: CATSAGRGQGGYTF
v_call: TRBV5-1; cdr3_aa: CASTPSGGVYNEQFF
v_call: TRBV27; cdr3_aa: CASAPFRGNEKLFF
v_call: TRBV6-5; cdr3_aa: CASSSPGTGKHEQYF
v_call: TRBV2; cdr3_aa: CASSVRQAAAGNYGYTF
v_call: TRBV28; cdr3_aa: CASLARGRTDTQYF
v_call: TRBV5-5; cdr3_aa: CASSLAPMNTEAFF
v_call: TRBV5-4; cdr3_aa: CASSLGTGFGGELFF
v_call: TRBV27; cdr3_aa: CASSLVIGVTEAFF
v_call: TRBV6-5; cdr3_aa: CASRSDRTYEQYF
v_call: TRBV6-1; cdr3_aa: CASSEALSGGREKLFF
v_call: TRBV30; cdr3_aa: CAWTRDLTYEQYF
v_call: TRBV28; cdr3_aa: CASTPGVGKLFF
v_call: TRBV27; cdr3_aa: CASSLDRAGSPLHF
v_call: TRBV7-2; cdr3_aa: CASSLKGFQDTQYF
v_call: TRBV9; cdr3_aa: CASSVLAGPTYNEQFF
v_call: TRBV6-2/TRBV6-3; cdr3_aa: CASSTSHQRQGRTWTIYF
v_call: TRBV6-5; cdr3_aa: CASQPGSGNSPLHF
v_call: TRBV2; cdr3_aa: CASSLREGDTQYF
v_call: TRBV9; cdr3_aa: CASSVVGNGYTF
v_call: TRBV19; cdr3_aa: CASSIGGGLNYGYTF
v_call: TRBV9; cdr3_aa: CASSVDPGGNQPQHF
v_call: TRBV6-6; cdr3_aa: CASSFHTDTQYF
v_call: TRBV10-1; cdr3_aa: CASSDSVNEAFF
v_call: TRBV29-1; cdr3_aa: CSVIEGAPGANVLTF
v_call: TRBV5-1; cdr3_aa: CASSLETGASYNSPLHF
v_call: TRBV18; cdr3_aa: CASSPPPGLANEDTQYF
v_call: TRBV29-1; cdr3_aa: CSVEKTGNTIYF
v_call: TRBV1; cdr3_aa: CTSSQDRTVHSNQPQHF
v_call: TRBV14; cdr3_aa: CASSQRNGPYEQYF
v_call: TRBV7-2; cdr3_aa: CASSLDLAKNIQYF
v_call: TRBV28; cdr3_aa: CASSLPALTTTEAFF
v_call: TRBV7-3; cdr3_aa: CASSRASPGTANSPLHF
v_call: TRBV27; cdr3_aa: CAAWTGGSPPFGYTF
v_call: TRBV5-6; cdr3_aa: CASSFRGGSYEQYF